The next 11 T cell receptor beta chains were all read from a single sample in a study of cytomegalovirus exposure and HLA in healthy donors. Primers included in the PCR were 60 Vbeta and 13 Jbeta primers. The table came from immunoSEQ multiplex PCR; TCRdb's copy has only in-frame clones and leaves some out. This repertoire includes some 53,000 clones. The sample taken for sequencing was PBMCs. The receptor set was obtained from a woman aged 55-70 years in good health and CMV-seropositive.

For the CDR3, the DNA is TGCGCCAGCAGCCAAGACGACGACCTAGCGGGGGGTGGGGGTGAGCAGTTCTTC. Translation gives CASSQDDDLAGGGGEQFF. The chain carries TRBV4-1 and TRBJ2-1; TRBD2 agrees at 11 bases. The V segment lost 0 bases and the J segment 9 bases; nucleotides outside the gene matches: 13. The CDR3 length is 18 residues. Germline lookup yields CDR1 MGHRA and CDR2 YSYEKL.

CDR3: CAISGPGGASDTQYF. CDR3 bases: TGTGCCATCAGTGGCCCGGGGGGGGCTAGCGATACGCAGTATTTT. The chain is built from TRBV10-3 and TRBJ2-3; 8 positions agree with TRBD2. Germline V gives CDR1 ENHRY, CDR2 SYGVKD. With V trimmed by 4 bases and J by 6 bases, 9 bases remained unmatched. This CDR3 comprises 15 residues.

V usage is TRBV19 and J usage is TRBJ1-1; tentatively, D is TRBD1 (5 bases). Trimming cost V 5 bases and J 3 bases, with 22 bases left between them. CDR3 length: 17 residues. CDR1 and CDR2 from the germline V gene are LNHDA and SQIVND (reference sequence). As DNA, the CDR3 is TGTGCCAGTAGTTGGGCAGAGGGGAGGTATTTGGACACTGAAGCTTTCTTT. Translated, it gives CASSWAEGRYLDTEAFF.

V gene TRBV11-2 combines with J gene TRBJ2-5; the D gene is possibly TRBD1 (6 bases). From germline, CDR1 is SGHAT and CDR2 FQNNGV. The CDR3 has 13 residues. V was pared by 5 bases and J by 1 base, with 8 bases between. In DNA form, the CDR3 reads TGTGCCAGCAGCGGGACACCCCAAGAGACCCAGTACTTC. This sequence encodes CASSGTPQETQYF.

V usage is TRBV27 and J usage is TRBJ2-3; 12 bases are a match to TRBD2. V lost 5 bases and J lost 2; bases outside the gene matches: 14. Germline assignment: CDR1 MNHEY and CDR2 SMNVEV (reference sequence). The length of the CDR3 is 19 residues. This chain's CDR3 is CASSLTGLAGRVDTDTQYF. The CDR3 bases are TGTGCCAGCAGTCTAACCGGACTAGCGGGGCGGGTGGACACAGATACGCAGTATTTT.

The chain links TRBV18 to TRBJ2-7; TRBD2 is a possible D gene (5 bases). The CDR3 has 15 residues. V was cut by 0 bases and J by 5 bases, with 14 bases left in between. Germline lookup yields CDR1 KGHSH and CDR2 LQKENI. The CDR3 sequence: CASSPPSGSDHEQYF. For the CDR3, the DNA is TGTGCCAGCTCACCACCGTCGGGGAGTGACCACGAGCAGTACTTC.

The chain links TRBV7-2 to TRBJ1-5; D is unclear. This CDR3 is 13 amino acids long. CDR1 and CDR2 from the germline V gene are SGHTA and FQGNSA. The germline V and J ends were trimmed by 2 bases and 5 bases, with 7 bases remaining between them. This CDR3 is CASSLSDYQPQHF. The CDR3, as DNA: TGTGCCAGCAGCTTATCAGATTATCAGCCCCAGCATTTT.

This rearrangement joins TRBV7-9 to TRBJ1-4; 9 bases map to TRBD1. The CDR3 contains 17 residues. V shed 5 bases and J 3 bases; nucleotides not matched to a gene: 10. Germline V gene data show CDR1 as SEHNR and CDR2 as FQNEAQ (reference sequence). CDR3 amino acids: CASSPSLGQGPNEKLFF. CDR3 in DNA: TGTGCCAGCAGCCCCTCCCTGGGACAGGGTCCTAATGAAAAACTGTTTTTT. The full variable domain, its missing parts supplied by reference TRBV7-9 and TRBJ1-4, is DTGVSQNPRHKITKRGQNVTFRCDPISEHNRLYWYRQTLGQGPEFLTYFQNEAQLEKSRLLSDRFSAERPKGSFSTLEIQRTEQGDSAMYLCASSPSLGQGPNEKLFFGSGTQLSVL.

The gene calls are TRBV5-1 and TRBJ1-4; weak D call: TRBD1 (5 bases). CDR3 length: 14 residues. Trimming removed 3 bases from V and 4 bases from J, with 10 bases in between. Per the germline V gene, CDR1 is SGHRS and CDR2 is YFSETQ. This CDR3 reads CASSSQGLNEKLFF. The CDR3 nucleotides are TGCGCCAGCAGCTCGCAGGGCCTTAATGAAAAACTGTTTTTT.

The V and J genes are TRBV5-6 and TRBJ1-5; 8 bases align to TRBD1. CDR3 size: 14 residues. V shed 3 bases, J shed 7 bases, and the junction held 6 bases outside the gene matches. Germline values: CDR1 SGHDT, CDR2 YYEEEE. CDR3: CASSSLQGGQPQHF. The CDR3 nucleotides are TGTGCCAGCAGCTCTTTACAGGGGGGCCAGCCCCAGCATTTT.

The chain combines TRBV5-1 with TRBJ2-1; TRBD2 aligns across 7 bases. The length of the CDR3 is 15 residues. Germline V gives CDR1 SGHRS, CDR2 YFSETQ. V gave up 4 bases and J gave up 4 bases; unmatched junction bases: 8. CDR3 protein: CASSPGGTGYNEQFF. CDR3 DNA: TGCGCCAGCAGCCCCGGGGGGACCGGGTACAATGAGCAGTTCTTC.